This entry lists 28 T cell receptor beta chains sequenced from one sample in a study of blood T cell repertoires in COVID-19 (TCRdb year 2020). The protocol used for the library was the immunoSEQ multiplex PCR assay. TCRdb obtained this table from immuneACCESS and retained in-frame rearrangements with V and J assigned. These tables miss some clones; where compared with another copy, unresolved V genes account for less than half of the shortfall, and the remainder is unexplained. In all, the sample holds 200,000 to 300,000 clones, and 80% to 95% of those were seen once. 2% to 3% of the sample comes from the top ten. Sequencing was carried out using peripheral blood. The receptor source for this set is a person aged 18 to 29 with COVID-19, enrolled during active disease.

The chain uses TRBV5-6 and TRBJ1-2, with TRBD1 identical over 10 bases. The CDR3 length is 15 residues. Trimming at V came to 3 bases and at J to 4 bases, leaving 6 bases not matched to a gene. Germline values: CDR1 SGHDT, CDR2 YYEEEE. The CDR3 region has the DNA TGTGCCAGCAGCTCCGGGACAGGGGAGTTCTATGGCTACACCTTC. This gives the protein CASSSGTGEFYGYTF.

This rearrangement joins TRBV10-3 to TRBJ2-3, with TRBD2 identical over 9 bases. V gave up 11 bases and J gave up 0 bases; unmatched junction bases: 6. The germline V gene encodes CDR1 ENHRY and CDR2 SYGVKD. CDR3 size: 14 residues. The CDR3 here is CAGRLAASTDTQYF. CDR3 DNA: TGTGCCGGGAGACTAGCGGCCAGCACAGATACGCAGTATTTT.

The chain has TRBV18 and TRBJ2-3; maybe TRBD2 (6 bases). The CDR3 loop spans 15 amino acids. V lost 3 bases and J lost 0, with 10 bases in between. CDR1 is KGHSH and CDR2 is LQKENI in the germline V gene. The CDR3 region is CASSPRDFSTDTQYF. CDR3 DNA: TGTGCCAGCTCACCTCGGGACTTCAGCACAGATACGCAGTATTTT.

The V call is TRBV7-8, the J call TRBJ2-7; perhaps TRBD2 as D (6 bases). The germline V gene encodes CDR1 SGHVS and CDR2 FQNEAQ. V gave up 4 bases and J gave up 0 bases, with 10 bases separating them. This CDR3 has 14 amino acids. This CDR3 reads CASSSAGSSYEQYF. The CDR3 nucleotides are TGTGCCAGCAGCTCTGCCGGGAGCTCCTACGAGCAGTACTTC.

The rearrangement uses TRBV12-1 and TRBJ2-7; TRBD2, the D gene given by the table, was not confirmed from the DNA. TRBV12-1 is a known pseudogene. The CDR3 extends over 14 amino acids. The CDR3 DNA is TGTGCCAGCAGCTTGGTGGGAGGCTCCTACGAGCAGTACTTC. It translates to CASSLVGGSYEQYF.

The chain is built from TRBV5-8 and TRBJ2-7, with 7 bases that match TRBD2. The CDR3 is made up of 14 amino acids. V shed 3 bases, J shed 2 bases, and the junction held 5 bases outside the gene matches. Germline V gene sequence: CDR1 SGHTS, CDR2 YDEGEE. The chain's CDR3 is CASSYSSGTYEQYF. CDR3 nucleotide sequence: TGTGCCAGCAGCTACTCTAGCGGAACCTACGAGCAGTACTTC.

The chain employs TRBV2 and TRBJ2-2; TRBD1 agrees at 10 bases. This CDR3 has 15 amino acids. Germline lookup yields CDR1 SNHLY and CDR2 FYNNEI. V lost 5 bases and J lost 4; bases outside the gene matches: 4. The CDR3 protein is CASSPDRGGTGELFF. The CDR3 DNA reads TGTGCCAGCAGTCCGGACAGGGGGGGCACCGGGGAGCTGTTTTTT.

V and J are TRBV18 and TRBJ1-2; 9 bases agree with TRBD1. Germline V gene lookup returns CDR1 KGHSH and CDR2 LQKENI. The CDR3 consists of 16 residues. With 2 bases clipped from V and 2 bases from J, the junction kept 6 bases outside the gene matches. DNA of the CDR3: TGTGCCAGCTCACCAACAATGACAGGGGGAAACTATGGCTACACCTTC. Translated: CASSPTMTGGNYGYTF.

The sample holds one count of this clone. The chain uses TRBV28 and TRBJ2-3, with 8 nucleotides matching TRBD1. CDR3 length equals 15 residues. Germline V gives CDR1 MDHEN, CDR2 SYDVKM. Trimming at V came to 4 bases and at J to 4 bases, leaving 7 bases not matched to a gene. The CDR3 sequence: CASSWADRESDTQYF. CDR3 DNA sequence: TGTGCCAGCAGTTGGGCGGACAGGGAGTCAGATACGCAGTATTTT.

The rearrangement joins TRBV27 to TRBJ2-7, with 8 nucleotides matching TRBD2. CDR1 and CDR2 (germline): MNHEY, SMNVEV (reference sequence). This CDR3 comprises 14 residues. V was clipped by 7 bases and J by 7 bases; unmatched bases: 12. The CDR3 here is CASTSGASGWEQYF. The CDR3 DNA follows: TGTGCCAGCACCTCTGGCGCTAGCGGGTGGGAGCAGTACTTC.

The chain recombines TRBV6-4 with TRBJ2-6, with D perhaps TRBD1 (6 bases). Trimming removed 2 bases from V and 1 base from J, with 12 bases in between. This CDR3 has 17 amino acids. Germline loops: CDR1 MRHNA, CDR2 SNTAGT. CDR3 loop: CASSDGGSGSGANVLTF. CDR3 nucleotide sequence: TGTGCCAGCAGTGACGGGGGCTCGGGGTCTGGGGCCAACGTCCTGACTTTC.

The chain has TRBV5-1 and TRBJ1-1; TRBD1 matches at 8 bases. Trimming cost V 2 bases and J 5 bases; bases outside gene matches: 2. The CDR3 has 13 amino acids. Germline CDR1 SGHRS, CDR2 YFSETQ. In DNA, the CDR3 is TGCGCCAGCAGCTTCGACAGGGGAACTGAAGCTTTCTTT. Protein: CASSFDRGTEAFF.

This chain joins TRBV10-3 and TRBJ2-1, with 8 bases matching TRBD2. The CDR3 extends over 13 amino acids. CDR1 is ENHRY, CDR2 SYGVKD, per germline. V lost 7 bases and J lost 3; bases outside the gene matches: 2. Here the CDR3 DNA reads TGTGCCATCACACGGGAGGGCTACAATGAGCAGTTCTTC. It translates to CAITREGYNEQFF.

This sequence joins TRBV2 and TRBJ2-1, with 8 bases aligning to TRBD2. The CDR3 is made up of 15 amino acids. Germline CDR1 and CDR2: SNHLY and FYNNEI. The V and J ends lost 3 bases and 4 bases, in that order; junction bases with no gene match: 5. The CDR3 sequence is CASSDGRASYNEQFF. The CDR3 nucleotides are TGTGCCAGCAGTGACGGGAGGGCTTCATACAATGAGCAGTTCTTC.

The chain joins TRBV11-3 to TRBJ2-1; 13 nucleotides line up with TRBD2. Germline loops: CDR1 SGHNT, CDR2 YENEEA. The CDR3 spans 18 residues. V shed 5 bases, J shed 0 bases, and the junction held 7 bases outside the gene matches. The CDR3 nucleotides are TGTGCCAGCAGCCCGGGACTAGCGGGGACCAGCTCCTACAATGAGCAGTTCTTC. Protein sequence: CASSPGLAGTSSYNEQFF.

The chain couples TRBV11-3 to TRBJ2-1, with D perhaps matching TRBD1 (6 bases). Germline V CDR1 and CDR2: SGHNT, YENEEA. V lost 5 bases and J lost 8, with 19 bases in between. The CDR3 is 15 amino acids. CDR3 sequence reads: CASSPRNRDSDEQFF. CDR3 bases: TGTGCCAGCAGCCCCAGGAACAGGGATTCGGATGAGCAGTTCTTC.

The J gene is TRBJ2-7, the V gene TRBV28; 12 positions agree with TRBD1. This CDR3 contains 15 residues. The germline V gene encodes CDR1 MDHEN and CDR2 SYDVKM. J lost 7 bases, V lost 5 bases, and 9 bases had no gene match. The CDR3 protein is CASSVTGTGGEEQYF. In DNA, the CDR3 is TGTGCCAGCAGTGTAACCGGGACAGGGGGCGAAGAGCAGTACTTC.

CDR3 in DNA: TGTGCCAGTAGAGATAAAAAGCTCCTTCAGCCCCAGCATTTT. Its protein product is CASRDKKLLQPQHF. V is TRBV19 and J is TRBJ1-5; no reliable D call. Trimming cost V 6 bases and J 6 bases, with 15 bases left between them. The CDR3 totals 14 residues. From germline, CDR1 is LNHDA and CDR2 SQIVND (reference sequence).

The chain uses TRBV5-1 and TRBJ2-5; unclear D gene. Germline CDR1 SGHRS, CDR2 YFSETQ. Trimming removed 5 bases from V and 3 bases from J, with 11 bases in between. The CDR3 sequence is 13 residues long. The DNA for the CDR3 is TGCGCCAGCAGAGTCTTGGCGGAAGAGACCCAGTACTTC. Translated, it gives CASRVLAEETQYF. The full variable domain, its missing parts supplied by reference TRBV5-1 and TRBJ2-5, is KAGVTQTPRYLIKTRGQQVTLSCSPISGHRSVSWYQQTPGQGLQFLFEYFSETQRNKGNFPGRFSGRQFSNSRSEMNVSTLELGDSALYLCASRVLAEETQYFGPGTRLLVL.

The chain carries TRBV2 and TRBJ2-1; 8 nucleotides match TRBD2. Germline lookup yields CDR1 SNHLY and CDR2 FYNNEI. Trimming removed 4 bases from V and 5 bases from J; junction bases left unmatched: 7. The length of the CDR3 is 15 residues. CDR3 residues: CASSVSTSGHNEQFF. The CDR3 DNA sequence: TGTGCCAGCAGTGTCAGCACTAGCGGTCACAATGAGCAGTTCTTC.

This clone has more than one count but fewer than ten. The chain recombines TRBV12-3 or TRBV12-4 with TRBJ1-1, with unresolved D. The CDR3 has 11 amino acids. The germline V and J ends were trimmed by 8 bases and 3 bases, with 7 bases remaining between them. The CDR3 nucleotides read TGTGCCAGCCGGGAGGACACTGAAGCTTTCTTT. The encoded protein is CASREDTEAFF.

The rearrangement links TRBV10-3 to TRBJ2-3; the D gene is possibly TRBD1 (6 bases). Trimming left V 0 bases short and J 11 bases short, with 12 bases between. The germline CDR1 and CDR2 sequences are ENHRY and SYGVKD. The CDR3 runs to 13 residues. CDR3 protein: CAISESVQGWQYF. The CDR3 nucleotides are TGTGCCATCAGTGAGTCGGTGCAGGGGTGGCAGTATTTT.

This clone showed up just a few times. This chain links TRBV7-3 with TRBJ2-1, with 7 bases lining up with TRBD2. Germline CDR1 and CDR2: SGHTA and FQGTGA. J lost 9 bases, V lost 2 bases, and 4 bases had no gene match. The CDR3 totals 13 residues. The CDR3 loop is CASSLEREAEQFF. The CDR3 DNA reads as TGTGCCAGCAGCTTAGAACGGGAGGCTGAGCAGTTCTTC.

V and J are TRBV10-3 and TRBJ1-5; D unresolved. Trimming took off 3 bases at V and 5 bases at J, with 8 bases between the two ends. CDR3 length equals 13 residues. In germline, CDR1 is ENHRY, CDR2 SYGVKD. The CDR3 nucleotides are TGTGCCATCAGTGAAGGGAGCGATCAGCCCCAGCATTTT. Amino acids: CAISEGSDQPQHF.

The chain is built from TRBV6-1 and TRBJ1-6; D remains ambiguous. Germline values: CDR1 MNHNS, CDR2 SASEGT. This CDR3 is built from 13 residues. The V end was cut by 3 bases, the J end by 4 bases, with 4 bases between. The CDR3 is CASSDNYNSPLHF. The CDR3 bases are TGTGCCAGCAGTGACAATTATAATTCACCCCTCCACTTT.

The chain combines TRBV6-6 with TRBJ1-6; 9 bases are a match to TRBD1. Trimming took 6 bases from V and 6 from J; bases not matched to a gene: 9. The CDR3 sequence is 16 residues long. In germline, CDR1 is MNHNY, CDR2 SVGAGI (reference sequence). CDR3 region: CASSRPPGQGNSPLHF. CDR3 nucleotide sequence: TGTGCCAGCAGCCGTCCTCCGGGACAGGGTAATTCACCCCTCCACTTT.

The chain carries TRBV3-1 (or the pseudogene TRBV3-2) and TRBJ1-2, with 9 bases aligning to TRBD1. V shed 3 bases and J 8 bases; nucleotides not matched to a gene: 7. The CDR3 is 14 amino acids. The V gene's germline CDR1 is LGHDT and CDR2 YNNKEL (reference sequence). CDR3 nucleotide sequence: TGTGCCAGCAGCCAGCCGGACAGGGGTGCCGGCTACACCTTC. Translated: CASSQPDRGAGYTF.

This clone was detected only a few times. V gene TRBV7-9 combines with J gene TRBJ1-5; possibly TRBD1 for D (6 bases). The CDR3 is 14 amino acids. CDR1 SEHNR and CDR2 FQNEAQ come from the germline V gene (reference sequence). V lost 5 bases, J lost 5 bases, and 13 bases lay in between. The CDR3: CASSQTGFDQPQHF. CDR3 sequence (DNA): TGTGCCAGCAGCCAAACAGGGTTTGATCAGCCCCAGCATTTT.